The present TCR beta chain was sequenced within a study of blood T cell repertoires in COVID-19. Turning to the study itself: The cDNA or gDNA used as material had been derived from T cells, B-cell-depleted T cells, or PBMCs.

CDR3 length equals 15 residues. J lost 5 bases, V lost 3 bases, and 7 bases had no gene match. CDR1 SGHRS and CDR2 YFSETQ come from the germline V gene. Original analysis: Amplifying reference gene primers gave estimates of nucleated cell counts. Here immunoSEQ multiplex PCR was the method, and the copy in TCRdb shows in-frame clones only, minus some. V and J calls and clone size are as listed in that table; D and trimming were resolved from the DNA. The sample has roughly 150,000 clones; over 75% are singletons. The sequencing input was peripheral blood. The chain recombines TRBV5-1 with TRBJ1-1; 10 nucleotides line up with TRBD1. The TCR sequence derives from a middle-aged woman with acute or convalescent COVID-19. As DNA, the CDR3 is TGCGCCAGCAGCTGGGCGACAGGGGGCTTGACTGAAGCTTTCTTT. Its translation: CASSWATGGLTEAFF. Complete variable domain (other parts from reference TRBV5-1 and TRBJ1-1): KAGVTQTPRYLIKTRGQQVTLSCSPISGHRSVSWYQQTPGQGLQFLFEYFSETQRNKGNFPGRFSGRQFSNSRSEMNVSTLELGDSALYLCASSWATGGLTEAFFGQGTRLTVV.